The clone carrying this T cell receptor (beta chain) has only a few counts. Its antigen is undetermined. This specimen comes from a study of T-cell reconstitution after alpha-beta-depleted transplantation in children. General observations from the study: A year had passed since transplant, and T-cell counts and diversity by then came mostly from newly produced T cells.

TCRbeta library preparation incorporated unique molecular identifiers. Each CDR3 protein gets one entry after TCRdb re-called the PCR reads with MiXCR. This sample has approximately 400,000 distinct CDR3 sequences, with about a sixth found just once. Germline lookup yields CDR1 SGHRS and CDR2 YFSETQ. V lost 4 bases, J lost 2 bases, and 2 bases stayed unmatched. The CDR3 sequence is 13 residues long. The rearrangement joins TRBV5-1 to TRBJ1-2; TRBD1 aligns across 7 bases. The origin of this receptor is a boy younger than two who had a stem cell transplant for Wiskott-Aldrich syndrome, so the T cells may come from the graft donor. This material consisted of PBMCs, mostly from graft donor cells, taken 360 days after TCRalphabeta/CD19-depleted stem cell transplant. CDR3 protein: CASSGGQNYGYTF. The CDR3 bases are TGCGCCAGCAGCGGGGGACAGAACTATGGCTACACCTTC.